The 15 T cell receptor beta chains reported below all come from one sample, sequenced in a study of T-cell reconstitution after alpha-beta-depleted transplantation in children (TCRdb year 2016). Library construction relied on PCR. Sequencing took place on an Illumina HiSeq 2500. Molecular barcoding was employed in the preparation of TCR libraries, with unique molecular identifiers being used to normalize TCRbeta repertoire quantification. TCRdb handled the public reads itself, with Q25 trimming in fastp and clone calling in MiXCR, and kept productive beta chains. Entries that share a CDR3 protein sequence are merged under the most common genes and DNA. The sample table holds 500,000 or so distinct CDR3 sequences, of which 32% were seen once. 2% to 2.5% of the sample goes to the ten largest clones. The sequencing used PBMCs from the stem cell graft donor, collected from the stem cell graft. Receptors originate from a human donor who donated a stem cell graft to a child with aplastic anemia.

This clonotype was seen a few times. The chain joins TRBV29-1 to TRBJ1-3; weak D call: TRBD1 (5 bases). Trimming took off 7 bases at V and 8 bases at J, with 15 bases between the two ends. The germline gives CDR1 SQVTM, CDR2 ANQGSEA. This CDR3 spans 12 amino acids. CDR3 residues: CSAGLRRDTIYF. CDR3 sequence (DNA): TGCAGCGCGGGACTCCGGCGGGACACCATATATTTT. Full variable domain (rest looked up from reference TRBV29-1 and TRBJ1-3): SAVISQKPSRDICQRGTSLTIQCQVDSQVTMMFWYRQQPGQSLTLIATANQGSEATYESGFVIDKFPISRPNLTFSTLTVSNMSPEDSSIYLCSAGLRRDTIYFGEGSWLTVV.

Only a few counts were recorded for this clonotype. V and J are TRBV12-3 or TRBV12-4 and TRBJ1-2, with D hard to call. V shed 3 bases and J shed 10 bases, with 12 bases lying between them. This CDR3 comprises 12 residues. CDR3 sequence (DNA): TGTGCCAGCAGTTTCTCAGAGCTATTCTACACCTTC. This gives the protein CASSFSELFYTF.

The J gene is TRBJ1-1, the V gene TRBV19; D is perhaps TRBD1 (5 bases). V lost 3 bases and J lost 3, with 8 bases in between. Germline lookup yields CDR1 LNHDA and CDR2 SQIVND (reference sequence). CDR3 length: 13 residues. CDR3 DNA: TGTGCCAGTAGTATTGCCAGGGACACTGAAGCTTTCTTT. Its protein is CASSIARDTEAFF.

A few counts support this clonotype. This chain links TRBV4-2 with TRBJ2-1; D might be TRBD1 (5 bases). The germline V gene has CDR1 LGHNA and CDR2 YNFKEQ. This CDR3 is 14 amino acids long. Trimming shortened V by 6 bases and J by 0 bases, and 9 bases separated the two germline ends. The CDR3 nucleotides read TGTGCCAGCAGGACAGAGAGCTCCTACAATGAGCAGTTCTTC. This encodes CASRTESSYNEQFF.

The chain is built from TRBV7-2 and TRBJ2-5; the D call may be TRBD1 or TRBD2 (6 bases each). This CDR3 spans 14 amino acids. V was cut by 4 bases and J by 5 bases, with 14 bases left in between. Looked up from germline, CDR1 is SGHTA and CDR2 is FQGNSA. The CDR3 reads CASSWRGARETQYF. The CDR3 region has the DNA TGTGCCAGCAGCTGGAGGGGGGCCCGGGAGACCCAGTACTTC.

This clonotype turned up a few times. The rearrangement joins TRBV11-2 to TRBJ2-5, with 8 bases lining up with TRBD2. Germline-derived CDR1 and CDR2 are SGHAT and FQNNGV. V trimming: 1 base; J trimming: 5 bases; junction bases outside the gene matches: 3. This CDR3 spans 14 amino acids. For the CDR3, the DNA is TGTGCCAGCAGCTTAGTAGCGGGAAAGGAGACCCAGTACTTC. Translation: CASSLVAGKETQYF.

V and J are TRBV20-1 and TRBJ1-1; D ambiguous. Per germline, CDR1 DFQATT and CDR2 SNEGSKA (reference sequence). The V and J ends lost 3 bases and 0 bases respectively, with 8 bases between them. The CDR3 length is 13 residues. CDR3 sequence (DNA): TGCAGTGCTAGCGAAGACCTGAACACTGAAGCTTTCTTT. Translated, it gives CSASEDLNTEAFF.

The J gene is TRBJ2-3, the V gene TRBV5-4; no definite D call. The V and J ends lost 4 bases and 2 bases respectively, with 14 bases between them. Germline V lookup: CDR1 SGHNT, CDR2 YYREEE (reference sequence). The CDR3 length is 15 residues. CDR3: CASSREPETTDTQYF. CDR3 DNA sequence: TGTGCCAGCAGCCGTGAACCGGAGACCACAGATACGCAGTATTTT.

The chain recombines TRBV5-5 with TRBJ2-2, with TRBD2 as a possible D gene (6 bases). From germline, CDR1 is SGHKS and CDR2 YYEKEE (reference sequence). This CDR3 is built from 14 residues. The V end lost 5 bases, the J end lost 3 bases, and 11 bases lay between the germline ends. The CDR3 protein is CASRTAGYTGELFF. In nucleotides, the CDR3 is TGTGCCAGCAGGACGGCGGGATACACCGGGGAGCTGTTTTTT.

This clonotype appeared a few times. The junction shows a germline mismatch at one end, possibly a read error. V usage is TRBV29-1 and J usage is TRBJ1-5; D is undetermined. The CDR3 runs 13 residues. Germline CDR1 and CDR2: SQVTM and ANQGSEA. DNA for the CDR3: TGCAGCGTAGAAGACGGCCCCAATCAGCCCCAGCATTTT. Amino acids: CSVEDGPNQPQHF.

This clonotype was seen just once. The chain carries TRBV15 and TRBJ1-2; D perhaps matches TRBD1 (6 bases). Germline V CDR1 and CDR2: LNHNV, YYDKDF (reference sequence). The CDR3 runs to 15 residues. Deletions cut 1 base from V and 4 bases from J, with 13 bases between. The CDR3 sequence is CATSRGSTGFYGYTF. The CDR3 DNA follows: TGTGCCACCAGCAGAGGAAGTACAGGGTTCTATGGCTACACCTTC. The variable domain in full, completed from reference TRBV15 and TRBJ1-2, reads DAMVIQNPRYQVTQFGKPVTLSCSQTLNHNVMYWYQQKSSQAPKLLFHYYDKDFNNEADTPDNFQSRRPNTSFCFLDIRSPGLGDTAMYLCATSRGSTGFYGYTFGSGTRLTVV.

The chain couples TRBV2 to TRBJ1-5; 7 bases map to TRBD1. V gave up 4 bases and J gave up 1 base; unmatched junction bases: 4. The CDR3 covers 15 residues. The germline gives CDR1 SNHLY, CDR2 FYNNEI. CDR3 amino acids: CASSGQGGSNQPQHF. The DNA for the CDR3 is TGTGCCAGCAGTGGACAGGGAGGAAGCAATCAGCCCCAGCATTTT.

The CDR3, as DNA: TGTGCCAGCAGCAAGGACAGTAGATCCTACGAGCAGTACTTC. It codes for CASSKDSRSYEQYF. This chain connects TRBV2 to TRBJ2-7; tentatively, D is TRBD1 (6 bases). Germline V lookup: CDR1 SNHLY, CDR2 FYNNEI. Deletions cut 6 bases from V and 1 base from J, with 13 bases between. CDR3 length: 14 residues.

The chain couples TRBV20-1 to TRBJ2-5; 7 bases are a match to TRBD2. The CDR3 is made up of 16 amino acids. The V and J ends lost 5 bases and 5 bases, in that order; junction bases with no gene match: 17. Germline V lookup: CDR1 DFQATT, CDR2 SNEGSKA (reference sequence). Here the CDR3 reads CSAPTGSGTSGETQYF. CDR3 bases: TGCAGTGCTCCTACCGGGAGCGGGACCTCGGGGGAGACCCAGTACTTC.

The gene calls are TRBV18 and TRBJ1-2; D call uncertain. Germline V CDR1 and CDR2: KGHSH, LQKENI. This CDR3 contains 14 residues. With 1 base removed from V and 2 bases from J, the gap between germline ends came to 8 bases. DNA of the CDR3: TGTGCCAGCTCACCACGCAAAGAAAACTATGGCTACACCTTC. Its protein is CASSPRKENYGYTF.